This T cell receptor beta chain comes out of a study of T cells in Graves' hyperthyroidism and ophthalmopathy. This clonotype was detected many times. Authors of the study amplified TCR beta CDR3 regions from RNA transcripts. The HTBI primer set drove a first-round RT-PCR of the TCR CDR3. Each CDR3 protein is one row after TCRdb ran MiXCR on the multiplex PCR reads. The sample shows roughly 380,000 distinct CDR3 sequences, 19% of them seen only once. The V gene lost 8 bases and the J gene lost 0 bases, with 23 bases spanning the gap. Germline V gene lookup returns CDR1 MGHRA and CDR2 YSYEKL. The CDR3 runs to 18 residues.

This receptor was obtained from a woman between 18 and 29 years old with Graves' hyperthyroidism. The specimen was blood. The chain combines TRBV4-1 with TRBJ1-5; no clear D gene. For the CDR3, the DNA is TGCGCCAGCCAGGAAGTTCCAGGAATTCTATATAGCAATCAGCCCCAGCATTTT. Its protein product is CASQEVPGILYSNQPQHF.